This T cell receptor (beta chain) was identified during a study of OX40 agonist ivuxolimab in advanced cancers. Some clones are missing from TCRdb's copy, which holds only in-frame ones; the method was immunoSEQ multiplex PCR. This table holds tens of thousands of clones, over 70% found once. The CDR3 contains 13 residues. Germline CDR1 GTSNPN, CDR2 SVGIG (reference sequence). V lost 4 bases, J lost 2 bases, and 5 bases stayed unmatched. The clonotype comes from an adult with an advanced solid tumor such as melanoma, head and neck, liver or kidney cancer. Sequences were derived from CD4+ or CD8+ T cells sorted from blood, sampled in a trial of the OX40 agonist ivuxolimab. The gene calls are TRBV30 and TRBJ2-7, with 7 bases aligning to TRBD1. The CDR3 nucleotides are TGTGCCTGGAAAAGGGACAGACCCTACGAGCAGTACTTC. Amino acid sequence: CAWKRDRPYEQYF.